Listed below are T cell receptor beta chains from one sample, sequenced in a study of blood T cell repertoires in COVID-19. Repertoires were generated with immunoSEQ multiplex PCR, while TCRdb's copy carries only in-frame clones and drops some. This repertoire shows about 78,000 clones, roughly 87% found once; its top ten account for around 0.97%. Sequencing was carried out using peripheral blood. The source is a woman between 50 and 59 years old in a cohort sampled during active COVID-19. CDR3s include the opening cysteine and the closing phenylalanine or tryptophan. The order of the fields is clone size, CDR3 length, J gene, D gene, V gene, CDR3 DNA, CDR3 protein. A D gene is named only where the DNA matches it firmly. Clone size, where shown, is once, few, many, or a class for clones that have expanded.

NA	14	TRBJ1-1	TRBD1	TRBV5-8	TGTGCCAGCACCTCGGGACAGGGGAACACTGAAGCTTTCTTT	CASTSGQGNTEAFF
NA	14	TRBJ2-7	TRBD1	TRBV5-1	TGCGCCAGCAGCGGTCAGGGGACAGGGGATAAGCAGTACTTC	CASSGQGTGDKQYF
NA	17	TRBJ2-7	NA	TRBV28	TGTGCCAGCAGTTCGTACCCTCTGGGGGGTAGGGTTGGCGAGCAGTACTTC	CASSSYPLGGRVGEQYF
NA	17	TRBJ2-1	TRBD1	TRBV11-2	TGTGCCAGCAGCTCCACCCAGGGGGCCATCTCCTACAATGAGCAGTTCTTC	CASSSTQGAISYNEQFF
NA	13	TRBJ1-1	NA	TRBV18	TGTGCCAGCTCACCGGGCCCAAACACTGAAGCTTTCTTT	CASSPGPNTEAFF
NA	15	TRBJ2-1	TRBD2	TRBV10-2	TGCGCCAGCAGTGATGAGCGGGAGGAGCGGAATGAGCAGTTCTTC	CASSDEREERNEQFF
NA	15	TRBJ2-1	NA	TRBV9	TGTGCCAGCAGCGTAGACAGCGGAGCCTACAATGAGCAGTTCTTC	CASSVDSGAYNEQFF
NA	14	TRBJ2-1	NA	TRBV7-3	TGTGCCAGCAGCTCCCGGGAGTTCGGCAATGAGCAGTTCTTC	CASSSREFGNEQFF
NA	15	TRBJ2-1	TRBD2	TRBV9	TGTGCCAGCAGCGTGGGACTAGCGACCTACAATGAGCAGTTCTTC	CASSVGLATYNEQFF
NA	14	TRBJ2-1	TRBD2	TRBV29-1	TGCAGCGTTGAGGAGCGGGAGGCCTACAATGAGCAGTTCTTC	CSVEEREAYNEQFF
NA	15	TRBJ2-5	NA	TRBV6-6	TGTGCCAGCAGTTACTCAGGGAAGGCGGGAGAGACCCAGTACTTC	CASSYSGKAGETQYF
NA	14	TRBJ2-2	NA	TRBV10-1	TGCGCCAGCAGGCTTAGCCCTAACACCGGGGAGCTGTTTTTT	CASRLSPNTGELFF
NA	15	TRBJ2-7	TRBD1	TRBV27	TGTGCCAGCAGTTCCCTGGAAGGGGGCAAAAACGAGCAGTACTTC	CASSSLEGGKNEQYF
NA	14	TRBJ1-1	NA	TRBV19	TGTGCCAGTAGTACGATACGGAGAAACACTGAAGCTTTCTTT	CASSTIRRNTEAFF
NA	15	TRBJ1-1	NA	TRBV3-1/TRBV3-2	TGTGCCAGCAGCCAAGATCAGGGGAAAAACACTGAAGCTTTCTTT	CASSQDQGKNTEAFF
NA	13	TRBJ2-3	NA	TRBV27	TGTGCCAGCAGTTTAAAATATTCGGATACGCAGTATTTT	CASSLKYSDTQYF
NA	14	TRBJ2-7	NA	TRBV5-1	TGCGCCAGCAGCTGGGGGCAGGAGAAATGGGAGCAGTACTTC	CASSWGQEKWEQYF
NA	15	TRBJ2-1	TRBD2	TRBV4-2	TGTGCCAGCAGCCCTGGACTAGCGTCCTACAATGAGCAGTTCTTC	CASSPGLASYNEQFF
NA	12	TRBJ1-1	NA	TRBV7-9	TGTGCCAGCAGCTGGGAGGGAGCTGGAGCTTTCTTT	CASSWEGAGAFF
once	13	TRBJ1-1	NA	TRBV5-4	TGTGCCAGCAGCTTAACAAAGAACACTGAAGCTTTCTTT	CASSLTKNTEAFF
NA	11	TRBJ1-2	NA	TRBV20-1	TGCAGTGCTCCCACAGGGTGGGGCTACACCTTC	CSAPTGWGYTF
once	17	TRBJ2-7	TRBD1	TRBV7-8	TGTGCCAGCAGCTTCCCACGACAGGGGATAGGTTACTACGAGCAGTACTTC	CASSFPRQGIGYYEQYF